Presented here are 19 T cell receptor beta chains from one specimen sequenced in a study of read filtering for tumor transcriptome and immune sequencing. Molecular barcoded adaptors covering alpha/delta and beta/gamma chains were used on approximately 400 ng RNA. One entry per CDR3 protein results from TCRdb running MiXCR on the reads. The data show 100,000 to 150,000 distinct CDR3 sequences, under 15% seen once. The sequenced sample was a population of CD138-negative cells sorted from bone marrow. These receptors were taken from a donor at least 40 years old with multiple myeloma.

Ten or more counts support this clonotype. The V and J genes are TRBV4-2 and TRBJ1-1; D call uncertain. Germline values: CDR1 LGHNA, CDR2 YNFKEQ. This CDR3 comprises 14 residues. The V and J ends lost 1 base and 1 base respectively, with 7 bases between them. The CDR3 DNA is TGTGCCAGCAGCCAAGTGGCGGGGAACACTGAAGCTTTCTTT. Residues: CASSQVAGNTEAFF.

With respect to this clonotype: A much more abundant neighbour one base away suggests this may be a read error. The chain recombines TRBV4-3 with TRBJ2-7; TRBD2 might be the D (5 bases). This CDR3 is 17 amino acids long. Germline CDR1 LGHNA, CDR2 YSLEER. Here the CDR3 reads CANSQGPWRRRYYEQYF. The CDR3 DNA is TGCGCCAACAGCCAAGGCCCCTGGAGGCGCCGATACTACGAGCAGTACTTC.

This clonotype was observed at least ten times. The chain uses TRBV9 and TRBJ2-2; 7 nucleotides align to TRBD1. J lost 5 bases, V lost 0 bases, and 10 bases had no gene match. Germline-derived CDR1 and CDR2 are SGDLS and YYNGEE. This CDR3 region has 17 residues. The CDR3 DNA is TGTGCCAGCAGCGTAGAAGGCGCGAGGGGGCAGACCGGGGAGCTGTTTTTT. It translates to CASSVEGARGQTGELFF.

The rearrangement links TRBV24-1 to TRBJ2-1; 10 nucleotides agree with TRBD1. Per the germline V gene, CDR1 is KGHDR and CDR2 is SFDVKD. J was trimmed by 8 bases and V by 2 bases; bases with no gene match: 8. The CDR3 contains 16 residues. CDR3 loop: CATSDWPGTGVYEQFF. CDR3 sequence (DNA): TGTGCCACCAGTGATTGGCCCGGGACAGGGGTATATGAGCAGTTCTTC.

Ten or more counts support this clonotype. The genes are TRBV12-3 or TRBV12-4 and TRBJ1-1, with unresolved D. The CDR3 sequence is 13 residues long. Trimming stripped 2 bases from V and 3 bases from J, with 7 bases between. The DNA for the CDR3 is TGTGCCAGCAGTTTAATTGAGGACACTGAAGCTTTCTTT. Its protein is CASSLIEDTEAFF.

This clonotype was observed many times. DNA of the CDR3: TGTGCCACCAGTGACACGGGCGATACGCAGTATTTT. Its translation: CATSDTGDTQYF. V and J are TRBV24-1 and TRBJ2-3, with D hard to call. Trimming cost V 4 bases and J 6 bases, with 7 bases left between them. The V gene's germline CDR1 is KGHDR and CDR2 SFDVKD. The CDR3 extends over 12 amino acids.

This clonotype was detected once. This clone may be a read error of a much larger clone one base away. J is TRBJ2-2 and V is TRBV20-1; D is possibly TRBD2 (6 bases). V was trimmed by 0 bases and J by 1 base, leaving 12 bases between them. Germline CDR1 is DFQATT and CDR2 is SNEGSKA (reference sequence). CDR3 size: 16 residues. CDR3 loop: CSARDGQRVNTGELFF. In DNA form, the CDR3 reads TGCAGTGCTAGAGATGGCCAGCGGGTGAACACCGGGGAGCTGTTTTTT.

This clonotype came up once. This chain links TRBV5-1 with TRBJ2-3; D could derive from TRBD1 or TRBD2 (5 bases each). V dropped 7 bases and J dropped 1 base, with 16 bases sitting between them. From germline, CDR1 is SGHRS and CDR2 YFSETQ. The length of the CDR3 is 15 residues. The DNA of the CDR3 is TGCGCCAGCCGCTCCCACCAGGGACGCACAGATACGCAGTATTTT. Its protein product is CASRSHQGRTDTQYF. Supplemented by reference TRBV5-1 and TRBJ2-3, the full variable domain reads KAGVTQTPRYLIKTRGQQVTLSCSPISGHRSVSWYQQTPGQGLQFLFEYFSETQRNKGNFPGRFSGRQFSNSRSEMNVSTLELGDSALYLCASRSHQGRTDTQYFGPGTRLTVL.

This clonotype was seen ten or more times. The chain recombines TRBV7-2 with TRBJ1-1, with 7 bases identical to TRBD1. CDR1 and CDR2 (germline): SGHTA, FQGNSA. The length of the CDR3 is 17 residues. The ends lost 3 bases at V and 5 bases at J; junction bases unmatched: 15. This chain's CDR3 is CASSFLRTGLLGTEAFF. The CDR3 nucleotides read TGTGCCAGCAGCTTCCTAAGGACAGGCTTACTCGGGACTGAAGCTTTCTTT.

This clonotype was counted many times. The chain joins TRBV3-1 to TRBJ2-1; TRBD2 is a possible D gene (6 bases). The CDR3 is 17 residues long. Trimming shortened V by 4 bases and J by 0 bases, and 16 bases separated the two germline ends. CDR1 LGHDT and CDR2 YNNKEL come from the germline V gene (reference sequence). The CDR3, as DNA: TGTGCCAGCAGCCCCCGCTGGAGGGCCCTCTCCTACAATGAGCAGTTCTTC. Amino acids: CASSPRWRALSYNEQFF.

This clonotype was detected ten times or more. The rearrangement joins TRBV5-8 to TRBJ1-5; D perhaps matches TRBD1 (5 bases). Trimming took off 4 bases at V and 3 bases at J, with 11 bases between the two ends. This CDR3 is 14 amino acids long. Per the germline V gene, CDR1 is SGHTS and CDR2 is YDEGEE. The chain's CDR3 is CASSRGNYNQPQHF. The CDR3 nucleotides are TGTGCCAGCAGCCGGGGCAACTACAATCAGCCCCAGCATTTT.

This clonotype came up many times. The rearrangement uses TRBV5-4 and TRBJ2-3; 7 nucleotides agree with TRBD2. Trimming removed 4 bases from V and 2 bases from J; junction bases left unmatched: 7. Germline V gene data show CDR1 as SGHNT and CDR2 as YYREEE (reference sequence). The CDR3 totals 15 residues. CDR3 DNA sequence: TGTGCCAGCAGCCCGGGAGGAGGCTACACAGATACGCAGTATTTT. This sequence encodes CASSPGGGYTDTQYF.

CDR3 in DNA: TGTGCCAGCAGCAGATCCGGGACAGGGTCTACTGGGGCCAACGTCCTGACTTTC. Protein: CASSRSGTGSTGANVLTF. This chain connects TRBV6-1 to TRBJ2-6; 9 bases map to TRBD1. V shed 6 bases, J shed 2 bases, and the junction held 11 bases outside the gene matches. The CDR3 consists of 18 residues. Per germline, CDR1 MNHNS and CDR2 SASEGT.

This clonotype was seen repeatedly, ten times or more. The chain uses TRBV5-4 and TRBJ2-7; TRBD2 is a possible D gene (6 bases). Trimming cost V 4 bases and J 6 bases, with 14 bases left between them. CDR3 length: 13 amino acids. The germline V gene has CDR1 SGHNT and CDR2 YYREEE (reference sequence). This CDR3 is CASSTGLEGEQYF. The CDR3 DNA reads as TGTGCCAGCAGCACGGGACTTGAGGGCGAGCAGTACTTC.

This clonotype was counted many times. The DNA of the CDR3 is TGTGCCAGTAGTTTTGGAACGGAGGCGATGGACGAGCAGTACTTC. It specifies CASSFGTEAMDEQYF. V gene TRBV19 combines with J gene TRBJ2-7, with D perhaps matching TRBD2 (5 bases). Per the germline V gene, CDR1 is LNHDA and CDR2 is SQIVND (reference sequence). V was shortened by 5 bases and J by 5 bases, with 19 bases between the two germline ends. The CDR3 has 15 residues.

This clonotype was counted many times. The chain couples TRBV20-1 to TRBJ1-5; D is unresolved. The CDR3 has 13 residues. The V end lost 6 bases, the J end lost 6 bases, and 15 bases lay between the germline ends. Germline V gene lookup returns CDR1 DFQATT and CDR2 SNEGSKA (reference sequence). CDR3 in DNA: TGCAGTGCAAATGCGGAGGGAGGTCAGCCCCAGCATTTT. The encoded protein is CSANAEGGQPQHF.

This clonotype was picked up many times. V is TRBV29-1 and J is TRBJ2-1, with 10 bases lining up with TRBD2. Germline loops: CDR1 SQVTM, CDR2 ANQGSEA. The J segment lost 6 bases and the V segment lost 4 bases, leaving 6 bases of the junction unmatched. The CDR3 runs to 14 residues. Here the CDR3 reads CSVGASGRANEQFF. CDR3 coding DNA: TGCAGCGTTGGAGCGAGCGGGAGGGCCAATGAGCAGTTCTTC.

V is TRBV7-9 and J is TRBJ2-1; tentative D call: TRBD1 (6 bases). Germline assignment: CDR1 SEHNR and CDR2 FQNEAQ (reference sequence). The CDR3 totals 16 residues. Trimming took off 6 bases at V and 9 bases at J, with 24 bases between the two ends. The CDR3 bases are TGTGCCAGCAGTCCACCCCGGGCAGGGGTCTCGAGTGAGCAGTTCTTC. Translated: CASSPPRAGVSSEQFF.

This clonotype has ten or more counts. The chain carries TRBV7-2 and TRBJ2-5; D is ambiguous. Germline V gene data show CDR1 as SGHTA and CDR2 as FQGNSA. The CDR3 runs 13 residues. With 2 bases removed from V and 0 bases from J, the gap between germline ends came to 4 bases. CDR3 bases: TGTGCCAGCAGCTTATACTACCAAGAGACCCAGTACTTC. Translating it yields CASSLYYQETQYF.